The clone carrying this T cell receptor (beta chain) was observed many times. These data come from a study of T-cell reconstitution after alpha-beta-depleted transplantation in children. With V trimmed by 2 bases and J by 8 bases, 0 bases remained unmatched. Germline values: CDR1 ENHRY, CDR2 SYGVKD. The CDR3 has 14 residues. It was with unique molecular identifiers that the TCRbeta library was prepared. TCRdb ran MiXCR on the PCR reads and lists one entry per CDR3 protein. The table records 190,000 or so distinct CDR3 sequences, around 7% of them present only once. Sample: PBMCs from the stem cell graft donor, taken from the stem cell graft. This TCR came from a human donor who donated a stem cell graft to a child with Wiskott-Aldrich syndrome. V usage is TRBV10-3 and J usage is TRBJ2-1; 13 positions match TRBD2. The CDR3 sequence: CAISEGLAGDEQFF. The CDR3 DNA reads as TGTGCCATCAGTGAGGGACTAGCGGGAGATGAGCAGTTCTTC.